This T cell receptor (beta chain) was recorded in a study of beta chain features in type 1 diabetes. In the study overall: In age, gender and cell yields, patients were similar to healthy donors. Broader study findings: Insertions were fewer and deletions more numerous at VDJ junctions in type 1 diabetes patients.

CD4+ naive, central memory, regulatory and stem cell-like memory cells were sorted via CD45RO/CCR7/CD25/CD127/CD95/CD27. The authors reverse transcribed all of the isolated RNA, so sequencing captured expressed TCRB transcripts. This table comes from immunoSEQ multiplex PCR, and its TCRdb copy is limited to in-frame clones, with some not included. The table lists hundreds of thousands of clones, roughly 16% of them singletons. The CDR3 sequence is 17 residues long. As concerns this clone: Its antigen is currently unknown.

The origin of this receptor is a young woman in good health. Sequences were obtained from naive CD4+ T cells from blood. The chain couples TRBV21-1 to TRBJ2-3; TRBD2, the table's D call, was not compared with the DNA. TRBV21-1 is given as a pseudogene. This CDR3 is CASSKAGLAGSTDTQYF. CDR3 bases: TGTGCCAGCAGCAAAGCGGGACTAGCGGGGAGCACAGATACGCAGTATTTT.